This entry lists 24 T cell receptor beta chains sequenced from one sample in a study of early T cells in non-severe SARS-CoV-2 infection. MiXCR was run by TCRdb on the 5' RACE reads, yielding one entry per CDR3 protein. The sample holds 70,000 to 75,000 distinct CDR3 sequences; 10% to 15% are singletons and the top ten take 3.9%. Material for sequencing was whole blood. Receptors originate from an adult who was a healthcare worker with PCR-confirmed SARS-CoV-2 infection or an uninfected control (not recorded which).

At least ten counts were recorded for this clonotype. V is TRBV21-1 and J is TRBJ1-1. TRBV21-1 is deemed a pseudogene. This CDR3 has 14 residues. CDR3 amino acids: CASSNGGRGTEAFF. The CDR3, as DNA: TGTGCCAGCAGCAACGGTGGCCGTGGAACTGAAGCTTTCTTT.

The V gene is TRBV27, the J gene TRBJ2-3, with a possible D match to TRBD2 (5 bases). Per germline, CDR1 MNHEY and CDR2 SMNVEV (reference sequence). The CDR3 has 12 residues. With 5 bases removed from V and 6 bases from J, the gap between germline ends came to 9 bases. Written as DNA, the CDR3 is TGTGCCAGCAGTAAGGGAGTGGATACGCAGTATTTT. This translates into CASSKGVDTQYF.

The chain carries TRBV28 and TRBJ2-7; 10 bases match TRBD2. Germline assignment: CDR1 MDHEN and CDR2 SYDVKM. This CDR3 region has 14 residues. V lost 5 bases to trimming and J lost 6 bases; unmatched junction nucleotides: 7. CDR3 loop: CASSRLAGALEQYF. CDR3 bases: TGTGCCAGCAGTCGCCTAGCGGGAGCACTCGAGCAGTACTTC.

Remarks on this clonotype: A much larger clonotype is one base distant, so this may be a read error. The gene calls are TRBV5-1 and TRBJ2-3; TRBD2 agrees at 7 bases. This CDR3 region has 14 residues. Germline lookup yields CDR1 SGHRS and CDR2 YFSETQ. The CDR3 loop is CASSLGLAKDSQYF. Here the CDR3 DNA reads TGCGCCAGCAGCTTGGGACTAGCAAAAGATTCGCAGTATTTT.

This clonotype was detected many times. This chain connects TRBV27 to TRBJ2-1; tentative D call: TRBD2 (6 bases). Germline V gene data show CDR1 as MNHEY and CDR2 as SMNVEV (reference sequence). There are 15 residues in the CDR3. Trimming stripped 2 bases from V and 8 bases from J, with 16 bases between. The CDR3 loop is CASSLAGTYGDEQFF. The CDR3 DNA reads as TGTGCCAGCAGTTTAGCGGGGACCTACGGCGATGAGCAGTTCTTC.

The chain uses TRBV20-1 and TRBJ2-3, with TRBD2 matching 8 bases. Per germline, CDR1 DFQATT and CDR2 SNEGSKA (reference sequence). The CDR3 covers 14 residues. With 0 bases clipped from V and 5 bases from J, the junction kept 4 bases outside the gene matches. The CDR3 DNA is TGCAGTGCTAGAGATCCGGCGGGAGGAGATACGCAGTATTTT. This sequence encodes CSARDPAGGDTQYF.

This clonotype showed up many times. This chain uses TRBV3-1 with TRBJ2-7, with D unresolved. Trimming left V 2 bases short and J 3 bases short, with 11 bases between. The CDR3 has 14 amino acids. Per the germline V gene, CDR1 is LGHDT and CDR2 is YNNKEL (reference sequence). CDR3 in amino acids: CASSQLGDHYEQYF. For the CDR3, the DNA is TGTGCCAGCAGCCAACTCGGCGATCACTACGAGCAGTACTTC.

This clonotype showed up many times. The chain is built from TRBV27 and TRBJ2-2; TRBD2 matches 13 bases. Germline-derived CDR1 and CDR2 are MNHEY and SMNVEV (reference sequence). V lost 5 bases and J lost 4; bases outside the gene matches: 4. The CDR3 extends over 16 amino acids. The CDR3 reads CASSHTSGRGTGELFF. As DNA, the CDR3 is TGTGCCAGCAGTCATACTAGCGGGAGGGGCACCGGGGAGCTGTTTTTT.

Many counts were recorded for this clonotype. The rearrangement links TRBV29-1 to TRBJ1-1; D is undetermined. Germline V gene sequence: CDR1 SQVTM, CDR2 ANQGSEA. With 5 bases removed from V and 2 bases from J, the gap between germline ends came to 12 bases. The CDR3 covers 13 residues. This CDR3 is CSVLNEYNTEAFF. In DNA form, the CDR3 reads TGCAGCGTTTTAAATGAGTACAACACTGAAGCTTTCTTT.

The chain couples TRBV9 to TRBJ2-7, with D perhaps given as TRBD1 or TRBD2 (5 bases each). This CDR3 is 14 amino acids long. Germline CDR1 and CDR2: SGDLS and YYNGEE. V shed 4 bases and J shed 5 bases, with 16 bases lying between them. CDR3 sequence: CASSPRDRLDEQYF. DNA of the CDR3: TGTGCCAGCAGCCCTCGGGACCGCCTGGACGAGCAGTACTTC.

V gene TRBV28 combines with J gene TRBJ2-3; 8 bases match TRBD2. Germline trimming cut 4 bases from V and 6 bases from J; bases unmatched to any gene: 6. In germline, CDR1 is MDHEN, CDR2 SYDVKM. The CDR3 runs 14 residues. The CDR3 nucleotides are TGTGCCAGCAGTTCCATTAGCGGGATGGATACGCAGTATTTT. This gives the protein CASSSISGMDTQYF.

This clonotype was seen ten or more times. The chain employs TRBV29-1 and TRBJ2-1; D is possibly TRBD2 (5 bases). The CDR3 spans 17 residues. Germline CDR1 is SQVTM and CDR2 is ANQGSEA. V dropped 7 bases and J dropped 0 bases, with 22 bases sitting between them. In DNA form, the CDR3 reads TGCAGCGCCAAATGGAGTAGCGCCCATAGCTCCTACAATGAGCAGTTCTTC. This translates into CSAKWSSAHSSYNEQFF.

About this clonotype itself: This may be a read error, as it is one base from a much larger clone. The DNA of the CDR3 is TGCAGTGCTGCGGTCAGGGTTAAAAACATTCAGTACTTC. It codes for CSAAVRVKNIQYF. The chain recombines TRBV20-1 with TRBJ2-4, with D maybe TRBD1 (5 bases). CDR3 length: 13 amino acids. V was trimmed by 5 bases and J by 4 bases, leaving 12 bases between them. Germline V gives CDR1 DFQATT, CDR2 SNEGSKA (reference sequence).

Ten or more counts support this clonotype. The rearrangement joins TRBV10-2 to TRBJ2-7, with 9 bases fitting TRBD2. CDR3 length equals 13 residues. The germline V gene has CDR1 WSHSY and CDR2 SAAADI. The trim removed 7 bases at V and 5 bases at J, leaving 6 bases unmatched. The DNA for the CDR3 is TGCGCCAGCATGGTAGCGGGAGCTGACGAGCAGTACTTC. Translated, it gives CASMVAGADEQYF.

This clonotype was counted a few times. J is TRBJ2-5 and V is TRBV10-2; D remains unclear. This CDR3 region has 13 residues. Germline V CDR1 and CDR2: WSHSY, SAAADI. V lost 2 bases and J lost 5, with 9 bases in between. The CDR3 is CASSERAPETQYF. CDR3 in DNA: TGCGCCAGCAGTGAGAGGGCGCCGGAGACCCAGTACTTC.

About this clonotype itself: One base away lies a much larger clone, so this may be a sequencing read error. V is TRBV5-1 and J is TRBJ2-2, with D hard to call. The germline V gene has CDR1 SGHRS and CDR2 YFSETQ. The germline V and J ends were trimmed by 8 bases and 2 bases, with 10 bases remaining between them. The CDR3 is 13 residues long. For the CDR3, the DNA is TGCGCCAGTGTCCTGGAAAACACCGGGGAGCTGTTTTTT. It encodes CASVLENTGELFF.

V usage is TRBV29-1 and J usage is TRBJ2-5, with unresolved D. The V end was cut by 3 bases, the J end by 2 bases, with 7 bases between. Germline V gene lookup returns CDR1 SQVTM and CDR2 ANQGSEA. The CDR3 has 12 amino acids. The CDR3 loop is CSVDFRQETQYF. Written as DNA, the CDR3 is TGCAGCGTTGATTTCAGGCAAGAGACCCAGTACTTC.

The table lists this clonotype with a few counts. The V gene is TRBV2, the J gene TRBJ2-3; tentative D call: TRBD2 (6 bases). Germline CDR1 is SNHLY and CDR2 is FYNNEI. This CDR3 region has 14 residues. V lost 3 bases to trimming and J lost 0 bases, with 7 bases between them. CDR3 coding DNA: TGTGCCAGCAGTGACGCGGGGAGCACAGATACGCAGTATTTT. This sequence encodes CASSDAGSTDTQYF.

This clonotype has just a few counts. V and J are TRBV28 and TRBJ2-7; D ambiguous. Trimming pared 7 bases from V and 0 bases from J, leaving 7 bases between. Germline V gene data show CDR1 as MDHEN and CDR2 as SYDVKM. The CDR3 is 12 residues long. CDR3 sequence (DNA): TGTGCCAGCATCTCCAGCTCCTACGAGCAGTACTTC. Translated: CASISSSYEQYF.

This clonotype showed up many times. V gene TRBV7-2 combines with J gene TRBJ2-1; D is unclear. This CDR3 is built from 15 residues. V gave up 0 bases and J gave up 4 bases, with 10 bases separating them. Germline CDR1 reads SGHTA; CDR2 reads FQGNSA. Here the CDR3 reads CASSLATRVYNEQFF. Written as DNA, the CDR3 is TGTGCCAGCAGCTTAGCTACCCGAGTATACAATGAGCAGTTCTTC.

The sample holds a few counts of this clonotype. The chain combines TRBV9 with TRBJ2-2; D is ambiguous. The CDR3 runs to 15 residues. Germline V gene sequence: CDR1 SGDLS, CDR2 YYNGEE. V dropped 0 bases and J dropped 3 bases, with 9 bases sitting between them. This CDR3 is CASSVVPLDTGELFF. The DNA of the CDR3 is TGTGCCAGCAGCGTAGTCCCTCTCGACACCGGGGAGCTGTTTTTT.

This clonotype showed up just a few times. The chain uses TRBV6-2 or TRBV6-3 and TRBJ2-7; 9 bases map to TRBD2. CDR1 and CDR2 from the germline V gene are MNHEY and SVGEGT. V lost 0 bases, J lost 1 base, and 7 bases stayed unmatched. CDR3 size: 17 residues. The CDR3 protein is CASSYSQVAGASYEQYF. CDR3 DNA: TGTGCCAGCAGTTACTCTCAGGTAGCGGGAGCTTCCTACGAGCAGTACTTC.

This clonotype has a handful of counts. The chain carries TRBV28 and TRBJ2-2, with 8 nucleotides matching TRBD2. CDR1 and CDR2 (germline): MDHEN, SYDVKM. Trimming at V came to 4 bases and at J to 4 bases, leaving 5 bases not matched to a gene. This CDR3 contains 15 residues. In DNA, the CDR3 is TGTGCCAGCAGTTCCAGGACTAGCCCCACCGGGGAGCTGTTTTTT. It specifies CASSSRTSPTGELFF. Filled out from reference TRBV28 and TRBJ2-2, the complete variable domain reads DVKVTQSSRYLVKRTGEKVFLECVQDMDHENMFWYRQDPGLGLRLIYFSYDVKMKEKGDIPEGYSVSREKKERFSLILESASTNQTSMYLCASSSRTSPTGELFFGEGSRLTVL.

This clonotype has at least ten counts. The gene calls are TRBV7-2 and TRBJ2-1; 9 nucleotides line up with TRBD2. CDR1 and CDR2 from the germline V gene are SGHTA and FQGNSA. V dropped 5 bases and J dropped 4; count of bases not matched to a gene: 9. The CDR3 is 16 amino acids. DNA for the CDR3: TGTGCCAGCAGCCCTAAGGCGGGAGGGCCATACAATGAGCAGTTCTTC. Its protein is CASSPKAGGPYNEQFF.